The present entry profiles one TCR beta chain with its context. Its antigen remains unidentified. The source of the sample is a study of CD8 T cells in Susac syndrome. Findings and limits, study-wide: The study's TCR sequencing and HLA analysis covered a relatively small number of individuals, and the study acknowledged this.

Random hexamers were used to reverse transcribe roughly 0.45 to 1 ug of RNA. The immunoSEQ assay covered 54 Vbeta and 13 Jbeta segments for CDR3. One entry per CDR3 protein, called by TCRdb with MiXCR from the immunoSEQ multiplex PCR reads. The sample holds under 200,000 distinct CDR3 sequences, about 92% seen once. V shed 5 bases, J shed 5 bases, and the junction held 3 bases outside the gene matches. Germline loops: CDR1 SQVTM, CDR2 ANQGSEA. The CDR3 runs to 13 residues. Matched for age and sex, the controls were healthy donors. This receptor was obtained from a human donor in good health. This rearrangement joins TRBV29-1 to TRBJ1-3; the match to TRBD1 covers 10 bases. Material for sequencing was CD4+ T cells from PBMCs. CDR3 loop: CSVIDRGRNTIYF. The CDR3 DNA is TGCAGCGTTATCGACAGGGGGCGAAACACCATATATTTT.